Sequencing of this TCR beta chain was carried out in a study of blood T cell repertoires in COVID-19. The CDR3 length is 14 residues. With V trimmed by 2 bases and J by 7 bases, 2 bases remained unmatched. Germline V gene lookup returns CDR1 SGHTA and CDR2 FQGTGA. The sample holds one count of this clone. Produced via immunoSEQ multiplex PCR; TCRdb's table is partial and in-frame only. The table records 69,000 or so clones, approximately 82% of them present only once. The clonotype comes from a woman aged 80 or over with acute or convalescent COVID-19. This chain links TRBV7-3 with TRBJ1-6; 7 nucleotides align to TRBD1. Sequencing used peripheral blood. CDR3 in amino acids: CASSLGTANSPLHF. The CDR3 DNA follows: TGTGCCAGCAGCTTAGGGACAGCCAATTCACCCCTCCACTTT.